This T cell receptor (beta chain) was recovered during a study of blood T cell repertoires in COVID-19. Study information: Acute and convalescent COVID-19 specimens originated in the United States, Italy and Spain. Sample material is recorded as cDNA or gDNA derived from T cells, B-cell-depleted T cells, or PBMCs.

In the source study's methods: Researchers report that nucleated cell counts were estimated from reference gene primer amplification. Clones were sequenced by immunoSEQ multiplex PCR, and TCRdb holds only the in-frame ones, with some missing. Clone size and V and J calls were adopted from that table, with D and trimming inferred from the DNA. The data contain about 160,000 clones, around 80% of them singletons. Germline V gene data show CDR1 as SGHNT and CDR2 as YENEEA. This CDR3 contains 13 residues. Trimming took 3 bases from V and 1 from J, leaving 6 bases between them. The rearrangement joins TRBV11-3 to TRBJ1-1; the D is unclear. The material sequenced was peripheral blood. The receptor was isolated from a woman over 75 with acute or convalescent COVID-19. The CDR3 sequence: CASSFQQNTEAFF. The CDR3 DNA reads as TGTGCCAGCAGCTTCCAACAGAACACTGAAGCTTTCTTT.